The clone carrying this T cell receptor (beta chain) was found many times. Antigen unknown. This specimen belongs to a study of T-cell reconstitution after alpha-beta-depleted transplantation in children. General study results and limits: There were reportedly several hundred expanded graft clones from which alpha-beta T cells came about two months after transplant. The study traced high day-60 TCRbeta diversity in some patients to surviving recipient T cells and thymic progenitors. From newly produced T cells came most of the T-cell counts and diversity one year after transplant.

This CDR3 region has 12 residues. Germline CDR1 DFQATT, CDR2 SNEGSKA (reference sequence). With 7 bases removed from V and 5 bases from J, the gap between germline ends came to 14 bases. A library of TCRbeta sequences, prepared with unique molecular identifiers, was generated. TCRdb called the PCR reads again in MiXCR, with one record for every CDR3 protein. The table has approximately 150,000 distinct CDR3 sequences, around 9% seen once. The sample consisted of PBMCs, mostly from graft donor cells, taken 180 days after TCRalphabeta/CD19-depleted stem cell transplant. This clonotype originated in a female patient between 2 and 10 years old who had a stem cell transplant for congenital amegakaryocytic thrombocytopenia, so the T cells may come from the graft donor. The genes are TRBV20-1 and TRBJ2-5; D remains ambiguous. CDR3 amino acids: CSGGSPYETQYF. CDR3 nucleotides: TGCAGTGGTGGTAGTCCCTATGAGACCCAGTACTTC.